The present T cell receptor (beta chain) was sequenced within a study of Graves' ophthalmopathy and Graves' hyperthyroidism. Hyperthyroidism showing no ophthalmopathy within 18 months of follow-up was stable. The evidence that diagnosis relied on was clinical symptoms, serum thyroxine, TRAb, thyroid ultrasound and orbital computed tomography. This CDR3 spans 14 amino acids. Germline V gene sequence: CDR1 SGHRS, CDR2 YFSETQ. The authors amplified TCR beta CDR3 regions from RNA transcripts. After a first-round RT-PCR with HTBI primers, a second-round multiplex PCR was run. In TCRdb, the multiplex PCR reads were re-called with MiXCR into one record per CDR3 protein. Among a few hundred thousand distinct CDR3 sequences, 15% were seen once, and the ten largest hold 5.5% to 7%. On this clonotype: The conserved phenylalanine or tryptophan normally closing the CDR3 is absent here, so this likely arose from a read error.

This TCR was sampled from a woman under 30 with stable Graves' hyperthyroidism. The rearrangement links TRBV5-1 to TRBJ2-2, with unresolved D. The material sequenced was peripheral blood. The CDR3 sequence: CASSLDAPTGELFY. In nucleotides, the CDR3 is TGTGCCAGCAGCTTGGACGCACCCACCGGGGAGCTGTTTTAT.